These T cell receptor beta chains were read from a single sample in a study of blood T cell repertoires in COVID-19. TCRdb's table, derived via immunoSEQ multiplex PCR, lists solely in-frame clones and lacks some. Among about 98,000 clones, around 92% were seen once, and the ten largest hold 4.2%. The specimen was peripheral blood. The receptors were gathered from a man between 18 and 29 years old with acute or convalescent COVID-19. Each CDR3 is given without its conserved first and last residue. The order of the fields is J gene, D gene, V gene, CDR3 protein. D genes are given only for firm matches.

J: TRBJ1-4
D: NA
V: TRBV3-1/TRBV3-2
CDR3: ASSSGETNEKLF

J: TRBJ1-2
D: TRBD1
V: TRBV27
CDR3: ASSLKGAFYGYT

J: TRBJ1-3
D: NA
V: TRBV6-5
CDR3: ASSRGGAGNTIY

J: TRBJ1-1
D: TRBD1
V: TRBV9
CDR3: ASSPPGTVNTEAF

J: TRBJ1-6
D: NA
V: TRBV7-2
CDR3: ASSWGVSASPLH

J: TRBJ1-5
D: NA
V: TRBV19
CDR3: ASSRNSRDFANQPQH

J: TRBJ2-1
D: TRBD1
V: TRBV5-5
CDR3: ASSLTGGFNNEQF

J: TRBJ2-5
D: NA
V: TRBV5-1
CDR3: ASSLVAGIETQY

J: TRBJ1-1
D: TRBD1
V: TRBV5-4
CDR3: ASSLPGTGVTEAF

J: TRBJ2-7
D: TRBD1
V: TRBV5-8
CDR3: ASSSTGGYYEQY

J: TRBJ2-7
D: NA
V: TRBV24-1
CDR3: ATSDPRRGRGEQY

J: TRBJ2-2
D: TRBD1
V: TRBV13
CDR3: ASSLAYSTGVFGTGELF

J: TRBJ2-7
D: TRBD2
V: TRBV19
CDR3: ASSIGLAHYEQY

J: TRBJ2-1
D: NA
V: TRBV2
CDR3: ASSEAGGSEQF

J: TRBJ2-2
D: TRBD2
V: TRBV5-1
CDR3: ASSPFTSGTWDTGELF

J: TRBJ2-3
D: NA
V: TRBV30
CDR3: AWSEGLSTDTQY

J: TRBJ2-5
D: NA
V: TRBV18
CDR3: ASSPQGTETQY

J: TRBJ1-5
D: NA
V: TRBV27
CDR3: ASSTRTGNQPQH

J: TRBJ2-7
D: TRBD1
V: TRBV19
CDR3: ASSFGGTGTYEQY

J: TRBJ2-2
D: NA
V: TRBV7-6
CDR3: ASSTPGGWQGEGNTGELF

J: TRBJ1-5
D: NA
V: TRBV29-1
CDR3: SVMSPNQPQH

J: TRBJ2-7
D: TRBD1
V: TRBV7-9
CDR3: ASSRDDRGNEQY

J: TRBJ1-1
D: NA
V: TRBV11-2
CDR3: ASSLTPRTGWGTEAF

J: TRBJ2-7
D: TRBD1
V: TRBV7-9
CDR3: ASSTTGFTYEQY

J: TRBJ1-1
D: NA
V: TRBV5-5
CDR3: ASSLGDRGNTEAF

J: TRBJ1-2
D: TRBD1
V: TRBV7-9
CDR3: ASSFPGQGALNYGYT

J: TRBJ2-7
D: TRBD1
V: TRBV25-1
CDR3: ASSDGQGWEQY

J: TRBJ1-4
D: TRBD1
V: TRBV19
CDR3: ASSSQGLANEKLF

J: TRBJ1-1
D: NA
V: TRBV9
CDR3: ASSRSGYTEAF

J: TRBJ1-2
D: TRBD1
V: TRBV6-5
CDR3: ASRVTGGRGGYT

J: TRBJ1-5
D: TRBD1
V: TRBV3-1/TRBV3-2
CDR3: ASSQEKTGLGNQPQH

J: TRBJ1-5
D: NA
V: TRBV3-1/TRBV3-2
CDR3: ASSQGRYQPQH

J: TRBJ2-1
D: TRBD2
V: TRBV3-1/TRBV3-2
CDR3: ASSLSGLANEQF

J: TRBJ1-2
D: NA
V: TRBV25-1
CDR3: ASSSPAGTWNYGYT

J: TRBJ1-2
D: NA
V: TRBV2
CDR3: ASNSRWNYGYT

J: TRBJ2-1
D: TRBD2
V: TRBV19
CDR3: ASSQTSGRAGGNEQF

J: TRBJ2-7
D: TRBD1
V: TRBV5-5
CDR3: ASSLSGQQGNEQY

J: TRBJ1-4
D: TRBD1
V: TRBV5-4
CDR3: ASSRRGQGDEKLF

J: TRBJ1-3
D: NA
V: TRBV2
CDR3: ASTGDSGNTIY

J: TRBJ1-1
D: NA
V: TRBV27
CDR3: ASSFRDSRMNTEAF

J: TRBJ1-3
D: NA
V: TRBV2
CDR3: ASSEGGPKVGNTIY

J: TRBJ2-3
D: NA
V: TRBV7-9
CDR3: ASSSFADTQY

J: TRBJ1-5
D: NA
V: TRBV19
CDR3: ASSSFAGPTRNQPQH